The 3 T cell receptor beta chains below were found in one sample sequenced in a study of T cells after yellow fever vaccination. TCRdb processed the 5' RACE reads anew with MiXCR; each CDR3 protein has one entry. The repertoire holds about 240,000 distinct CDR3 sequences, with 6.9% as singletons. Source: CD4+ T cells sorted from PBMCs, taken 15 days after the yellow fever booster vaccination. All receptors come from a man aged 25 to 40 who received the YFV17D yellow fever vaccine.

A word on this clonotype: This may stem from a read error, because a much larger clone lies one nucleotide away. The rearrangement uses TRBV7-2 and TRBJ2-5; D gene uncertain. V was cut by 1 base and J by 1 base, with 4 bases left in between. Germline values: CDR1 SGHTA, CDR2 FQGNSA. CDR3 length equals 13 residues. This CDR3 reads CASSLGFQETQYF. The CDR3 nucleotides read TGTGCCAGCAGCTTAGGGTTCCAAGAGACCCAGTACTTC.

The CDR3 coding sequence is TGTGCCAGCAGCTTAGGGGCAGGGAGGAGCGAGCAGTACTTC. The encoded protein is CASSLGAGRSEQYF. The chain links TRBV7-9 to TRBJ2-7; D is perhaps TRBD2 (6 bases). CDR1 and CDR2 from the germline V gene are SEHNR and FQNEAQ (reference sequence). The V gene lost 1 base and the J gene lost 6 bases, with 13 bases spanning the gap. The CDR3 has 14 amino acids. Together with reference TRBV7-9 and TRBJ2-7, the CDR3 gives the full variable domain: DTGVSQNPRHKITKRGQNVTFRCDPISEHNRLYWYRQTLGQGPEFLTYFQNEAQLEKSRLLSDRFSAERPKGSFSTLEIQRTEQGDSAMYLCASSLGAGRSEQYFGPGTRLTVT.

This clonotype came up many times. This rearrangement joins TRBV4-2 to TRBJ2-6; D is perhaps TRBD2 (5 bases). Germline V gene lookup returns CDR1 LGHNA and CDR2 YNFKEQ. Between the trimmed V and J ends, which lost 3 bases and 0 bases, there was a span of 27 bases. The CDR3 loop spans 22 amino acids. The CDR3 DNA is TGTGCCAGCAGCCACTACTTCAGAGACCCGAGGGATCTAAGCTCTGGGGCCAACGTCCTGACTTTC. This translates into CASSHYFRDPRDLSSGANVLTF.